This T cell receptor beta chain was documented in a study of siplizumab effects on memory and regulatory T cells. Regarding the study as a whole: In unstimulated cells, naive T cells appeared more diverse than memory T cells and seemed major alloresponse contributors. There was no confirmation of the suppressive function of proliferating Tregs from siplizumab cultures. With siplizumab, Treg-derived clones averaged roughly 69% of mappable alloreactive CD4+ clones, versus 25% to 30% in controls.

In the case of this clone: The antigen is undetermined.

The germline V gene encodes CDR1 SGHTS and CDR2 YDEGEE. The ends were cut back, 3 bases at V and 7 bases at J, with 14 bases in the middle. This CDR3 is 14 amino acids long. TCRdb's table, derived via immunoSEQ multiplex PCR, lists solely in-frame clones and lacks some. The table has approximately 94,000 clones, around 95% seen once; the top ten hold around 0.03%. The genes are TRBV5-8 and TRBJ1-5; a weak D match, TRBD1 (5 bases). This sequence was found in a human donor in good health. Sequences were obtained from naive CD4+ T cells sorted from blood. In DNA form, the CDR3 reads TGTGCCAGCAGCTCTGACAGCCGGTGGCAGCCCCAGCATTTT. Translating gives CASSSDSRWQPQHF.